This T cell receptor beta chain was sequenced in a study of CD8+ T cells in alopecia areata. Looking at the study overall: Each of the treated patients was given oral tofacitinib, 5 to 10 mg twice daily, for moderate-to-severe alopecia areata. Scalp area affected, as a percentage, set the severity score of treated patients.

The CDR3 is 14 residues long. The V end lost 6 bases, the J end lost 1 base, and 12 bases lay between the germline ends. Germline values: CDR1 SNHLY, CDR2 FYNNEI. The authors extracted RNA and reverse transcribed it into cDNA as the sequencing template. TCRdb's copy holds only in-frame clones and misses some; the assay was immunoSEQ multiplex PCR. The sample holds about 210,000 clones, about three fifths seen once. Indicated treatment: oral pan-JAK inhibitor, 5-10 mg twice daily. Sequencing was performed on CD4+ T cells sorted from blood, taken at week 4, from a patient treated with tofacitinib. The receptor was derived from a human donor with alopecia areata. The chain uses TRBV2 and TRBJ2-5; D may be TRBD2 (5 bases). CDR3 sequence: CASSLGRVQETQYF. The CDR3 nucleotides read TGTGCCAGCAGCCTAGGGCGGGTCCAAGAGACCCAGTACTTC.